Listed below are T cell receptor beta chains from one sample, sequenced in a study of cytomegalovirus exposure and HLA in healthy donors. TCRdb's copy holds only in-frame clones and misses some; the assay was immunoSEQ multiplex PCR. The sample table sets out about 200,000 clones. Sequencing used PBMCs. These receptors all stem from a girl aged 2 to 9 in good health and CMV-seropositive. CDR3s include the opening cysteine and the closing phenylalanine or tryptophan. The D gene is left open where the match is weak.

J gene	V gene	D gene	CDR3 DNA	CDR3 protein
TRBJ2-7	TRBV27	TRBD2	TGTGCCAGCAGTTTAGCGGGAGGGCCGGACGAGCAGTACTTC	CASSLAGGPDEQYF
TRBJ2-7	TRBV5-6	TRBD2	TGTGCCAGCAGCAAGGGGAGACTAGCGGGACTCGGCTACGAGCAGTACTTC	CASSKGRLAGLGYEQYF
TRBJ2-1	TRBV9	TRBD2	TGTGCCAGCAGTGAAATGACTAGCGGGACCCGAAATGAGCAGTTCTTC	CASSEMTSGTRNEQFF
TRBJ2-4	TRBV7-3	-	TGTGCCAGCGGAGACGACAAAAACATTCAGTACTTC	CASGDDKNIQYF
TRBJ2-7	TRBV10-1	-	TGCGCCAGACAAGCTGGAGGCGTTTTCGAGCAGTACTTC	CARQAGGVFEQYF
TRBJ2-5	TRBV5-4	TRBD1	TGTGCCAGCAGCTCCACAGGGGGTGATAAAGAGACCCAGTACTTC	CASSSTGGDKETQYF
TRBJ1-1	TRBV7-8	-	TGTGCCAGCAGCTTAGCGGTGATGGCGGGCCGAGAAGCCTTCTTT	CASSLAVMAGREAFF
TRBJ2-7	TRBV6-4	TRBD2	TGTGCCAGCAGGGGACTAGCGGGAGCCAACGAGCAGTACTTC	CASRGLAGANEQYF
TRBJ1-5	TRBV9	TRBD1	TGTGCCAGCAGCCAGGGGGACGGGCCTAGCAATCAGCCCCAGCATTTT	CASSQGDGPSNQPQHF
TRBJ2-7	TRBV7-2	TRBD2	TGTGCCAGCAGCTTAAGGACGCGACTAGCGGGAGATCTCGAGCAGTACTTC	CASSLRTRLAGDLEQYF
TRBJ2-2	TRBV27	-	TGTGCCAGCAGTTTTATTCGGGACACCGGGGAGCTGTTTTTT	CASSFIRDTGELFF
TRBJ1-1	TRBV30	-	TGTGCCTGGGGCGACAGTCTGAACACTGAAGCTTTCTTT	CAWGDSLNTEAFF
TRBJ2-1	TRBV27	-	TGTGCCAGCAGTTTACTAGGCAATGAGCAGTTCTTC	CASSLLGNEQFF
TRBJ2-7	TRBV7-7	-	TGTGCTAGCAGCCCTGGGACTGCAGCATCCTACGAGCAGTACTTC	CASSPGTAASYEQYF
TRBJ2-1	TRBV14	TRBD2	TGTGCCAGCAGCCAAGGAGGAGCGGGAGGTTGGAATGAGCAGTTCTTC	CASSQGGAGGWNEQFF
TRBJ2-1	TRBV27	-	TGTGCCAGCAGCAGGATTCTGGTGGAAGACAATGAGCAGTTCTTC	CASSRILVEDNEQFF
TRBJ1-2	TRBV6-1	-	TGTGCCAGCAGTTTCCTCCGGACAGAAAACTATGGCTACACCTTC	CASSFLRTENYGYTF
TRBJ2-2	TRBV11-3	TRBD1	TGTGCCAGCAGCCCAACTTCGACAGGGGACACCGGGGAGCTGTTTTTT	CASSPTSTGDTGELFF
TRBJ2-7	TRBV19	TRBD2	TGTGCCAGTAGTACGCTCGGACTAGCGGGATTCTACGAGCAGTACTTC	CASSTLGLAGFYEQYF
TRBJ2-1	TRBV27	TRBD2	TGTGCCAGCAGTTTATATCCTAGCGGTTACAATGAGCAGTTCTTC	CASSLYPSGYNEQFF